This T cell receptor beta chain was recovered during a study of shared clonotypes between healthy human individuals. As concerns this clone: The antigen remains undetermined.

Study conclusions and caveats: What naive subsets generally showed was a larger estimated richness than memory subsets showed.

Clones were sequenced by immunoSEQ multiplex PCR, and TCRdb holds only the in-frame ones, with some missing. In the table there are roughly 700,000 clones, approximately 74% of which are singletons. CDR3 length equals 13 residues. The chain couples TRBV21-1 to TRBJ2-7. TRBV21-1 is reported as a pseudogene. This clonotype originated in a woman under 40 in good health. The specimen was memory CD4+ T cells sorted from blood. Subset in this sample: CD45RA-negative fraction. The CDR3 bases are TGTGCCAGCAGCACAGGAGGGGGAGGCGAGCAGTACTTC. Its protein is CASSTGGGGEQYF.